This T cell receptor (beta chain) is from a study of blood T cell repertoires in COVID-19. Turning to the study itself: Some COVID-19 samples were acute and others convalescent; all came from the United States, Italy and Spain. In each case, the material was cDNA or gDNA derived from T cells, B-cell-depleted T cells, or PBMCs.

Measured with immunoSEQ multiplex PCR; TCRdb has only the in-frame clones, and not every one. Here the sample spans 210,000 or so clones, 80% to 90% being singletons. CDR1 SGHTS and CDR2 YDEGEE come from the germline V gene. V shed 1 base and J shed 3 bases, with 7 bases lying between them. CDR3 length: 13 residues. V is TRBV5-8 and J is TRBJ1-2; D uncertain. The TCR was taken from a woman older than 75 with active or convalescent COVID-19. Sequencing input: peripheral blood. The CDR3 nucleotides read TGTGCCAGCAGCTTGCGAACAGACTATGGCTACACCTTC. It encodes CASSLRTDYGYTF.